Listed below are T cell receptor beta chains from one sample, sequenced in a study of cytotoxic CD8 clonotypes in ibrutinib-treated CLL. Repertoires were generated with immunoSEQ multiplex PCR, while TCRdb's copy carries only in-frame clones and drops some. The profile shows under 150,000 clones, roughly 80% of them singletons. The sequencing here drew on PBMCs, taken after 24 months of ibrutinib treatment. Receptors were obtained from a human donor with chronic lymphocytic leukemia. Each CDR3 is given with its conserved first and last residue.

CDR3	V	J
CASSPPKYSGNTIYF	TRBV18	TRBJ1-3
CASSLDSLGYEQFF	TRBV7-7	TRBJ2-1
CASVWGRDTTNTGELFF	TRBV12-5	TRBJ2-2
CASSPYSTDTQYF	TRBV18	TRBJ2-3
CASSLGGATTEAFF	TRBV11-3	TRBJ1-1
CATSRGDRANSPLHF	TRBV15	TRBJ1-6
CASRDGTANQPQHF	TRBV28	TRBJ1-5
CASSIDSFAGGTEAFF	TRBV19	TRBJ1-1
CASSVGGISGTDTQYF	TRBV25-1	TRBJ2-3
CASSLDGFGGQGYTF	TRBV5-1	TRBJ1-2
CASSYSITGQPQHF	TRBV6-5	TRBJ1-5
CASSVTWGGNEQYF	TRBV9	TRBJ2-7
CASSEVSGLNNEQFF	TRBV2	TRBJ2-1
CASSGGTGVDTEAFF	TRBV5-4	TRBJ1-1
CASSPRQGSYEQYF	TRBV7-2	TRBJ2-7
CASSFTGSDQPQHF	TRBV5-1	TRBJ1-5
CAWKGYSYEQYF	TRBV30	TRBJ2-7
CASSSRVAGDSTEAFF	TRBV5-1	TRBJ1-1
CASSLVPSGNTIYF	TRBV7-2	TRBJ1-3
CASSRRVGGGYTF	TRBV13	TRBJ1-2
CASTPAGNTIYF	TRBV6-1	TRBJ1-3
CASSLRWSIGDHEQFF	TRBV27	TRBJ2-1
CASSFGTKETQYF	TRBV5-6	TRBJ2-5
CASSYSGAGTDTQYF	TRBV6-5	TRBJ2-3
CASSPQGGGDTQYF	TRBV7-2	TRBJ2-3
CASSGQLRNTEAFF	TRBV10-2	TRBJ1-1
CASSSPRSRTLAEAFF	TRBV28	TRBJ1-1
CASSSQGIGSYNEQFF	TRBV7-9	TRBJ2-1
CASSLRSGDIAETQYF	TRBV5-6	TRBJ2-5